The source of this T cell receptor beta chain is a study of CD8 T cells in ankylosing spondylitis. Findings and limits, study-wide: Clones linked to disease, bearing a CD8+ phenotype, were relatively rare in peripheral blood. Seemingly distinctive of ankylosing spondylitis blood was a TCR beta motif formed by eight highly homologous variants.

Worth noting for this clonotype: Its target is not known.

Molecular-barcoded quantitative 5'-RACE produced these TCR beta libraries. TCRdb analysed the 5' RACE reads with MiXCR anew, one entry per CDR3 protein. The table records 340,000 or so distinct CDR3 sequences, roughly 14% of them present only once. Sequenced sample: blood, either unsorted or a sorted T cell fraction (not recorded which). This clonotype was obtained from a male donor with ankylosing spondylitis or in good health (not recorded which).

The CDR3 region has the DNA TGTGCCACCAGTGGGGGATCAGGCCGAGGCGATGAGCAGTTCTTC. The encoded protein is CATSGGSGRGDEQFF. This chain connects TRBV24-1 to TRBJ2-1, with D unclear. From germline, CDR1 is KGHDR and CDR2 SFDVKD. The CDR3 covers 15 residues. Trimming shortened V by 5 bases and J by 8 bases, and 18 bases separated the two germline ends.